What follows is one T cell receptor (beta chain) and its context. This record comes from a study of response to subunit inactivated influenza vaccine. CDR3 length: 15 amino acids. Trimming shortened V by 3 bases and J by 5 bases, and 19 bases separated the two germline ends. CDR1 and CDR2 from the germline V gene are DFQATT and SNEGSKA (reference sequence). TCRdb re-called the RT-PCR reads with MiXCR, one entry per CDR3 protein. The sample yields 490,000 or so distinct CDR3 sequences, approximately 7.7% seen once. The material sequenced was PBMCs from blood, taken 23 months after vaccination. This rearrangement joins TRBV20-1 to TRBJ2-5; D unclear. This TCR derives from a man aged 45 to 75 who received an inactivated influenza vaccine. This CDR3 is CSASEPMDLGETQYF. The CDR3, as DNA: TGCAGTGCTAGCGAACCTATGGACCTGGGGGAGACCCAGTACTTC.